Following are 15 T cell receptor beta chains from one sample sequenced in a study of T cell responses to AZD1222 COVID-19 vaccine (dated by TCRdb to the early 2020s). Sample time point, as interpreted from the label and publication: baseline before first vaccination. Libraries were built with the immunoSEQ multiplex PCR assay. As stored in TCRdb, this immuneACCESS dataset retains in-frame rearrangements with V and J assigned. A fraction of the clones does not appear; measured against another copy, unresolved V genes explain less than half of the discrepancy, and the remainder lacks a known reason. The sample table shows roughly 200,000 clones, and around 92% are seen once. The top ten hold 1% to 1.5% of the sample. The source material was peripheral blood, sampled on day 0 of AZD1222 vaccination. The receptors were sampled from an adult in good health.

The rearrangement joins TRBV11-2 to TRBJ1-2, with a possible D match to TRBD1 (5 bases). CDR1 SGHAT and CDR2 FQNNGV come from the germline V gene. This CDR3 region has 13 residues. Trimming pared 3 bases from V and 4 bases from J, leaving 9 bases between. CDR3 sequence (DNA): TGTGCCAGCAGCTTTGGAGGGGCCTATGGCTACACCTTC. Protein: CASSFGGAYGYTF.

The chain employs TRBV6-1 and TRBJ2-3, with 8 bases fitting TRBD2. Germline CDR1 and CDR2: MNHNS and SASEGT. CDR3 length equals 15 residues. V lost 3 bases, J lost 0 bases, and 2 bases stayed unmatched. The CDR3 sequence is CASSDKRGSTDTQYF. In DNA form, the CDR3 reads TGTGCCAGCAGTGACAAGCGGGGGAGCACAGATACGCAGTATTTT.

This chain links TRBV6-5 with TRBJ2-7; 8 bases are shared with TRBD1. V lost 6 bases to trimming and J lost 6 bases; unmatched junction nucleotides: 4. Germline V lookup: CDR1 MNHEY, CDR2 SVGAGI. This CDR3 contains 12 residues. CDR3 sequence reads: CASSRTGTEQYF. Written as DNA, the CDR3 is TGTGCCAGCAGCCGGACAGGGACCGAGCAGTACTTC.

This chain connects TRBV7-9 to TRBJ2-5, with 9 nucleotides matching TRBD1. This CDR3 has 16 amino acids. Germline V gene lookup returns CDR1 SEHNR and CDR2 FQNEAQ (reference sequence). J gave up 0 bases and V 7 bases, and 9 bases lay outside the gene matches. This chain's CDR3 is CASTPGQGRYQETQYF. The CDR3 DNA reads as TGTGCCAGCACGCCGGGACAGGGTCGGTACCAAGAGACCCAGTACTTC. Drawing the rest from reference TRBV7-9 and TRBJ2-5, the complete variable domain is DTGVSQNPRHKITKRGQNVTFRCDPISEHNRLYWYRQTLGQGPEFLTYFQNEAQLEKSRLLSDRFSAERPKGSFSTLEIQRTEQGDSAMYLCASTPGQGRYQETQYFGPGTRLLVL.

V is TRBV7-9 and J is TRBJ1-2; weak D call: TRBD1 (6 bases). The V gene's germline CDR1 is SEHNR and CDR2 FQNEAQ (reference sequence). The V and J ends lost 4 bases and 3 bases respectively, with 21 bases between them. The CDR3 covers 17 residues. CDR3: CASSSRAPWGADYGYTF. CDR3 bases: TGTGCCAGCAGCTCAAGAGCGCCCTGGGGGGCCGACTATGGCTACACCTTC.

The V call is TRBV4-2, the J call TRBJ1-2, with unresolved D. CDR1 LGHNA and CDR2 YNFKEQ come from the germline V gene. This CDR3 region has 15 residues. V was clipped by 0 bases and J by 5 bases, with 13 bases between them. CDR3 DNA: TGTGCCAGCAGCCAAGATCTAGTAGCGAGGTATGGCTACACCTTC. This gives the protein CASSQDLVARYGYTF.

The CDR3 nucleotides read TGTGCCAGTAACCGAGGATCTGGAAACACCATATATTTT. Translation gives CASNRGSGNTIYF. The rearrangement uses TRBV19 and TRBJ1-3; D not resolved. This CDR3 has 13 residues. The V end was cut by 7 bases, the J end by 1 base, with 8 bases between. Germline CDR1 is LNHDA and CDR2 is SQIVND (reference sequence).

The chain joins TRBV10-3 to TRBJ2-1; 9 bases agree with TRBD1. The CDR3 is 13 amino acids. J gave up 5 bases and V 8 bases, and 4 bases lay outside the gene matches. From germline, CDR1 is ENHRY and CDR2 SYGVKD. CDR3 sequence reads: CAIAGTGNNEQFF. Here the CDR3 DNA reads TGTGCCATCGCCGGGACAGGGAACAATGAGCAGTTCTTC.

CDR3 coding DNA: TGTGCCAGCAGCTTATTGAGGGCTCGCGCCTACGAGCAGTACTTC. It encodes CASSLLRARAYEQYF. This chain links TRBV7-2 with TRBJ2-7, with TRBD2 as a possible D gene (5 bases). Germline V gene lookup returns CDR1 SGHTA and CDR2 FQGNSA. The V end lost 2 bases, the J end lost 2 bases, and 13 bases lay between the germline ends. This CDR3 is 15 amino acids long.

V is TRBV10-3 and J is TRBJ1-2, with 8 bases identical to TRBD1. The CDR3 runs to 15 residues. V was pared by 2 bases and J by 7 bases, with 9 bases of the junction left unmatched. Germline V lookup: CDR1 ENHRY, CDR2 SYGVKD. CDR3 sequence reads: CAISEGWTGKSGYTF. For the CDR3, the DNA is TGTGCCATCAGTGAGGGGTGGACAGGGAAGAGTGGCTACACCTTC.

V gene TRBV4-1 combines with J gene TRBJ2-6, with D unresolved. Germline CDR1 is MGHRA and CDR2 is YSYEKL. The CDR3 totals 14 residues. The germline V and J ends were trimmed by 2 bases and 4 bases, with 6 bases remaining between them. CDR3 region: CASSQSLGANVLTF. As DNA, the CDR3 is TGCGCCAGCAGCCAATCCCTGGGGGCCAACGTCCTGACTTTC.

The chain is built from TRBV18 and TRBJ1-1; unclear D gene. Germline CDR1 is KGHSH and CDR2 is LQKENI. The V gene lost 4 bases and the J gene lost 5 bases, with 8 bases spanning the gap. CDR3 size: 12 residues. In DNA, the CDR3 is TGTGCCAGCTCACAGGGAAATACTGAAGCTTTCTTT. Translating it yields CASSQGNTEAFF.

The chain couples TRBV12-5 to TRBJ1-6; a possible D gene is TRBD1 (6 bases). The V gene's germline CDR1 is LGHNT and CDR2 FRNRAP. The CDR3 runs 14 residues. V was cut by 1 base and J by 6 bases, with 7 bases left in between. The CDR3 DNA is TGTGCTAGTGGTTTGGAGACAGGTAATTCACCCCTCCACTTT. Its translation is CASGLETGNSPLHF.

The CDR3 protein is CASSLVPLRQGRTDTQYF. The CDR3 DNA is TGTGCCAGCAGCTTAGTCCCCCTCCGACAGGGGAGGACAGATACGCAGTATTTT. The J gene is TRBJ2-3, the V gene TRBV7-2; TRBD1 matches 8 bases. CDR1 is SGHTA and CDR2 is FQGNSA in the germline V gene. After removal of 1 base from V and 3 bases from J, the junction contained 12 bases not matched to a gene. CDR3 length: 18 residues.

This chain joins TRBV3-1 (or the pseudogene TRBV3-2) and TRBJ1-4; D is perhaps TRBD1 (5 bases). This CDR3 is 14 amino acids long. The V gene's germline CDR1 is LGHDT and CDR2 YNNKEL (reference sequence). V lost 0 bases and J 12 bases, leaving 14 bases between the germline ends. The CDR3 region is CASSQEEGLGELFF. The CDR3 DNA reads TGTGCCAGCAGCCAAGAGGAGGGACTCGGTGAACTGTTTTTT.